This TCR beta chain was identified during a study of blood T cell repertoires in COVID-19. Study-wide background: Spain, Italy and the United States supplied samples that represented acute and convalescent COVID-19. The cDNA or gDNA used as material had been derived from T cells, B-cell-depleted T cells, or PBMCs.

Original processing methods: Counts of nucleated cells, estimated from reference gene primer amplification, were obtained. TCRdb's table, derived via immunoSEQ multiplex PCR, lists solely in-frame clones and lacks some. That table furnishes V, J and clone size, whereas the DNA furnished D and trimming. The sample has around 60,000 clones; 88% are singletons. CDR3 length equals 13 residues. Deletions cut 4 bases from V and 2 bases from J, with 9 bases between. Material for sequencing was peripheral blood. The chain carries TRBV12-3 or TRBV12-4 and TRBJ2-7; D call uncertain. The receptor was derived from a middle-aged man with active COVID-19. For the CDR3, the DNA is TGTGCCAGCAGTTCCCAGTTAACCTACGAGCAGTACTTC. Encoded protein: CASSSQLTYEQYF.